Each of the 8 T cell receptor beta chains below was sequenced from the same sample in a study of cytotoxic CD8 clonotypes in ibrutinib-treated CLL. Method: immunoSEQ multiplex PCR; TCRdb's copy keeps in-frame clones and lacks some. This repertoire shows 110,000 to 150,000 clones, around 77% found once; its top ten account for about 29%. The sample was PBMCs, taken after 12 months of ibrutinib treatment. These receptors originate from a human donor with chronic lymphocytic leukemia.

The chain uses TRBV7-6 and TRBJ2-7; D not resolved. The CDR3 extends over 13 amino acids. Trimming pared 3 bases from V and 1 base from J, leaving 7 bases between. Germline CDR1 SGHVS, CDR2 FNYEAQ. Here the CDR3 DNA reads TGTGCCAGCAGCTTTTCTCTGTCCTACGAGCAGTACTTC. Translating it yields CASSFSLSYEQYF.

The V and J genes are TRBV28 and TRBJ2-7; D is possibly TRBD2 (5 bases). Germline V gene sequence: CDR1 MDHEN, CDR2 SYDVKM. Trimming shortened V by 6 bases and J by 2 bases, and 11 bases separated the two germline ends. This CDR3 contains 13 residues. The CDR3 nucleotides read TGTGCCAGCAGGGGAGTCCTGACCTACGAGCAGTACTTC. Its translation: CASRGVLTYEQYF.

The table lists this clone with a few counts. The V gene is TRBV11-2, the J gene TRBJ1-2; weak D call: TRBD1 (5 bases). The CDR3 runs 14 residues. Trimming cost V 5 bases and J 0 bases, with 10 bases left between them. Germline CDR1 reads SGHAT; CDR2 reads FQNNGV. In nucleotides, the CDR3 is TGTGCCAGCAGCCTAGGGACTGCTAACTATGGCTACACCTTC. This translates into CASSLGTANYGYTF. Looking up the rest from reference TRBV11-2 and TRBJ1-2 gives the full variable domain: EAGVAQSPRYKIIEKRQSVAFWCNPISGHATLYWYQQILGQGPKLLIQFQNNGVVDDSQLPKDRFSAERLKGVDSTLKIQPAKLEDSAVYLCASSLGTANYGYTFGSGTRLTVV.

The genes are TRBV14 and TRBJ2-1; TRBD1 matches at 7 bases. J gave up 2 bases and V 4 bases, and 8 bases lay outside the gene matches. This CDR3 spans 16 amino acids. Germline loops: CDR1 SGHDN, CDR2 FVKESK. The DNA of the CDR3 is TGTGCCAGCAGCCCATACGACAGGGTAGCCTACAATGAGCAGTTCTTC. This sequence encodes CASSPYDRVAYNEQFF.

This sequence joins TRBV4-1 and TRBJ1-4; D might be TRBD1 (6 bases). The CDR3 is 17 residues long. The ends were cut back, 1 base at V and 0 bases at J, with 12 bases in the middle. The germline gives CDR1 MGHRA, CDR2 YSYEKL. The CDR3 DNA sequence: TGCGCCAGCAGCCAAGGAAGCAGGGGTGCAACTAATGAAAAACTGTTTTTT. Amino acids: CASSQGSRGATNEKLFF.

This CDR3 is CASSLVAQSSYEQYF. The CDR3 DNA sequence: TGTGCCAGCAGCTTAGTGGCTCAAAGCTCCTACGAGCAGTACTTC. The genes are TRBV7-2 and TRBJ2-7; no reliable D call. V was pared by 1 base and J by 0 bases, with 10 bases between. The CDR3 covers 15 residues. The V gene's germline CDR1 is SGHTA and CDR2 FQGNSA.

V and J are TRBV7-8 and TRBJ1-1, with D hard to call. From germline, CDR1 is SGHVS and CDR2 FQNEAQ. The CDR3 length is 11 residues. The V gene lost 2 bases and the J gene lost 12 bases, with 10 bases spanning the gap. This CDR3 reads CASSLYIIPFF. The CDR3 region has the DNA TGTGCCAGCAGCTTATACATAATTCCTTTCTTT.

The chain employs TRBV7-3 and TRBJ1-2, with TRBD1 matching 8 bases. The germline gives CDR1 SGHTA, CDR2 FQGTGA. There are 15 residues in the CDR3. With V trimmed by 1 base and J by 8 bases, 9 bases remained unmatched. Here the CDR3 reads CASSLNPSTGEGYTF. The CDR3 DNA follows: TGTGCCAGCAGCTTAAACCCCTCGACAGGGGAAGGCTACACCTTC.